This T cell receptor beta chain was captured by sequencing in a study of graft-versus-host responses after intestinal transplantation. Study findings and constraints: High graft-versus-host to host-versus-graft T cell clonal ratios marked allografts of patients with graft-donor macrochimerism.

Here immunoSEQ multiplex PCR was the method, and the copy in TCRdb shows in-frame clones only, minus some. The sample shows 75,000 to 95,000 clones, approximately 94% of them seen only once. Germline V gene sequence: CDR1 MNHEY, CDR2 SMNVEV (reference sequence). V dropped 5 bases and J dropped 2; count of bases not matched to a gene: 7. The CDR3 extends over 16 amino acids. Concerning this clone itself: The antigen is not known. Other DNA sequences from this sample encode an identical CDR3 as well.

This specimen was unstimulated CD8+ T cells sorted from spleen or lymph node cells, taken before intestinal transplant. This chain joins TRBV27 and TRBJ2-3, with 10 positions matching TRBD2. This clonotype was sampled from a human donor who received an intestinal transplant. CDR3 protein: CASSVSGGALTDTQYF. DNA for the CDR3: TGTGCCAGCAGTGTAAGCGGGGGGGCCCTCACAGATACGCAGTATTTT.